This TCR beta chain was identified during a study of blood T cell repertoires in COVID-19. Whole-study context: Collection of acute and convalescent COVID-19 samples took place in the United States, Italy and Spain. T cells, B-cell-depleted T cells, or PBMCs supplied cDNA or gDNA.

The CDR3 spans 14 residues. Trimming cost V 6 bases and J 8 bases; bases outside gene matches: 10. Germline V CDR1 and CDR2: MNHEY, SVGAGI. Study processing details: Nucleated cell counts were estimated from reference gene primer amplification. This table comes from immunoSEQ multiplex PCR, and its TCRdb copy is limited to in-frame clones, with some not included. That table supplies the V and J calls and clone size; D and trimming were determined from the DNA. This table has 100,000 or so clones, about 81% appearing once. The origin of this receptor is a human donor in a cohort sampled during active COVID-19. V usage is TRBV6-5 and J usage is TRBJ1-2; 9 nucleotides line up with TRBD1. Material: peripheral blood. CDR3 bases: TGTGCCAGCAGACCGGGACAGGGTAGGGAAGGCTACACCTTC. Translation gives CASRPGQGREGYTF.